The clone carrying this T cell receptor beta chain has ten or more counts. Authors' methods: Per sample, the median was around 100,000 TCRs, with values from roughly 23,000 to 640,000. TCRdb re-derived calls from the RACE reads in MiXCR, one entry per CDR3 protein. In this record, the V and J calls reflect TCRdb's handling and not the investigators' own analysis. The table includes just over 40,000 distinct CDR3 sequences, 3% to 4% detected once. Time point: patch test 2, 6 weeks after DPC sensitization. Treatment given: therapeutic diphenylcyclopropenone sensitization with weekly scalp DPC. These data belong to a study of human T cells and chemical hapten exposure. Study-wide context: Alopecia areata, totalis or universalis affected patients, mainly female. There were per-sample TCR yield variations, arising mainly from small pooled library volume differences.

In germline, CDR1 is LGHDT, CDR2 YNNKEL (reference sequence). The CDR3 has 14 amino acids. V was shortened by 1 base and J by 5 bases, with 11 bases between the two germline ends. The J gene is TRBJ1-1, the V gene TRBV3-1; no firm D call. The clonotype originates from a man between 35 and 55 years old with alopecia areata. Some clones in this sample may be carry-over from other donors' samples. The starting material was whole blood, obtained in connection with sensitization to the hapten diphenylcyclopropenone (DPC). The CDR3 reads CASSQVVVGTEAFF. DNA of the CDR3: TGTGCCAGCAGCCAAGTAGTAGTGGGGACTGAAGCTTTCTTT.